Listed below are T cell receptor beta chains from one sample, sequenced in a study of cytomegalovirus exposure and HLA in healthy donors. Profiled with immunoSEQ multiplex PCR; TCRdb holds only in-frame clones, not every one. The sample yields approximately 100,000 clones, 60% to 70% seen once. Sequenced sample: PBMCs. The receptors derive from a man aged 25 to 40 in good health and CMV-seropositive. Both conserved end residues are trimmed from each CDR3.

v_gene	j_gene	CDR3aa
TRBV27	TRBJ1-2	ASSSIGQGFYGYT
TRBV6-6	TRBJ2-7	AIRGSGGGAYEQY
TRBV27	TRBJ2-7	ASRQSIGEQY
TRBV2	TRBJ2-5	ASSGARQVWYQETQY
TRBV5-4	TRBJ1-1	ASGVVGGTEAF
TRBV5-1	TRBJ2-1	ASSLRAGGSYNEQF
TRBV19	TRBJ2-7	ASSGPSGYEQY
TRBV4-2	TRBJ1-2	ASSQQQGDYGYT
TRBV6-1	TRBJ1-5	ASSEEAGWQPQH
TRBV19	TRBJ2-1	ASSIRALQGVDNEQF
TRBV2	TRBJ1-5	ASSEQGNQPQH
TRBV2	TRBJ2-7	ASKGQDYEQY
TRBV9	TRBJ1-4	ASSPEQGSEKLF
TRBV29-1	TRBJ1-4	SVTFGPGEKLF
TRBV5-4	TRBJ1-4	ASSTGDFKKLF
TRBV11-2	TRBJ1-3	ASRRITGGTGGNTIY
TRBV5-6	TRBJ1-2	ASSPAMEYGYT
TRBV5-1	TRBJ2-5	ASSYDRGQTQY
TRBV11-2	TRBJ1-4	ASSFTSGTGSEKLF
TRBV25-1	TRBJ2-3	ASNLIGGAEEDTQY
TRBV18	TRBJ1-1	ASRPGQETEAF
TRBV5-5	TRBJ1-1	ASSLVAGFNTEAF
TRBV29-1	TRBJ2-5	SVELGRGYQETQY
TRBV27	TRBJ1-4	ASSPQGGGLLGLYEKLF
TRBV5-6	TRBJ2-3	ASTPWQGSDTQY